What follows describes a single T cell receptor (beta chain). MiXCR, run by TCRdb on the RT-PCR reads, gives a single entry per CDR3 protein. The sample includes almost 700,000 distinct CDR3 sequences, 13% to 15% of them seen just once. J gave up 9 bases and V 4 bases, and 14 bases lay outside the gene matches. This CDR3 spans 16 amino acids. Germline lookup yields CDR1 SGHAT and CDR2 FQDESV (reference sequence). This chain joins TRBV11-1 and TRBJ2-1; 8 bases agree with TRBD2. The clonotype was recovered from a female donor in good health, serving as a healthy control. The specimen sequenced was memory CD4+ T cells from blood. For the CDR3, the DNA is TGTGCCAGCAGCTCCCCGACTAGCGAGAGGGCAAGTGAGCAGTTCTTC. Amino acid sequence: CASSSPTSERASEQFF.